The 3 T cell receptor beta chains below come from one sample, sequenced in a study of cytomegalovirus exposure and HLA in healthy donors. The PCR had 60 Vbeta and 13 Jbeta primers. Sequenced by immunoSEQ multiplex PCR; TCRdb stores in-frame clones only, minus some. The repertoire holds 60,000 to 75,000 clones, 74% seen once, with 20% to 25% in the top ten. Sequenced material: PBMCs. Source of these receptors: a woman aged 25 to 39 in good health and CMV-seropositive.

The chain has TRBV6-1 and TRBJ1-4; D unclear. V was shortened by 7 bases and J by 0 bases, with 12 bases between the two germline ends. The CDR3 has 15 residues. The germline gives CDR1 MNHNS, CDR2 SASEGT. This CDR3 is CASTRVRATNEKLFF. The CDR3 DNA reads as TGTGCCAGCACCCGAGTCCGTGCAACTAATGAAAAACTGTTTTTT.

The chain employs TRBV14 and TRBJ2-7; TRBD2 might be the D (5 bases). V gave up 4 bases and J gave up 2 bases, with 9 bases separating them. This CDR3 contains 13 residues. In germline, CDR1 is SGHDN, CDR2 FVKESK. CDR3 in amino acids: CASSRQRTYEQYF. The CDR3 region has the DNA TGTGCCAGCAGCCGGCAGCGGACCTACGAGCAGTACTTC.

The V and J genes are TRBV5-1 and TRBJ1-1, with D maybe TRBD1 (5 bases). V lost 2 bases and J 0 bases, leaving 20 bases between the germline ends. The CDR3 runs to 18 residues. Germline assignment: CDR1 SGHRS and CDR2 YFSETQ. The CDR3, as DNA: TGCGCCAGCAGCTTTTCCCCGACACAGGTTCGGATGAACACTGAAGCTTTCTTT. Translated, it gives CASSFSPTQVRMNTEAFF.